The subject of this entry is one T cell receptor beta chain. CDR1 MNHEY and CDR2 SVGAGI come from the germline V gene. This CDR3 is 16 amino acids long. The ends were cut back, 4 bases at V and 4 bases at J, with 19 bases in the middle. This sample was taken from a study of CD8 T cells in Susac syndrome. From blood CD8+ and CD4+ T cells, TCR beta sequences were generated. Patients with Susac syndrome fulfilled recently defined diagnostic criteria for definite or probable disease. The authors reverse transcribed roughly 0.5 to 1 ug RNA with random hexamers. Amplification of TCR beta CDR3 used immunoSEQ multiplex PCR across 54 Vbeta and 13 Jbeta. A single record per CDR3 protein comes from TCRdb applying MiXCR to the immunoSEQ multiplex PCR reads. The repertoire holds around 85,000 distinct CDR3 sequences, with around 95% as singletons.

V is TRBV6-5 and J is TRBJ1-1, with D possibly TRBD1 on 5 matching bases. The sequenced sample was CD8+ T cells from PBMCs. The TCR comes from a human donor with Susac syndrome. As DNA, the CDR3 is TGTGCCAGCAGTTGGGCGCCGGGGGAAGAGGGCACTGAAGCTTTCTTT. It encodes CASSWAPGEEGTEAFF.